Listed below are T cell receptor beta chains from one sample, sequenced in a study of T cell changes during pregnancy in multiple sclerosis. Assay used: immunoSEQ multiplex PCR; TCRdb lists only in-frame clones, some missing. The sample lists approximately 39,000 clones, 90% seen once, with more than 0.55% in the top ten. Here the sequenced sample was CD4+ T cells from peripheral blood mononuclear cells, taken in the second trimester of pregnancy. The receptor set was obtained from a female donor with multiple sclerosis, enrolled in a pregnancy study. The CDR3 runs from the conserved cysteine through the conserved F or W. A D gene is named only where the DNA matches it firmly. The listing skips clone size in some rows; elsewhere it reads once, few, many or a size class.

d_call j_call clone_size v_call cdr3_aa cdr3_nt
TRBD2 TRBJ2-5 once TRBV7-3 CASSLAVGETQYF TGTGCCAGCAGCCTAGCGGTAGGAGAGACCCAGTACTTC
TRBD1 TRBJ2-6 - TRBV19 CASSISGTAISGANVLTF TGTGCCAGTAGTATTTCCGGGACAGCGATTTCTGGGGCCAACGTCCTGACTTTC
- TRBJ1-2 - TRBV7-9 CASSNIPPGTHYGYTF TGTGCCAGCAGCAACATTCCCCCCGGGACACACTATGGCTACACCTTC
TRBD1 TRBJ1-2 - TRBV4-3 CASSRYWGDRDYGYTF TGCGCCAGCAGCCGATATTGGGGTGACAGGGACTATGGCTACACCTTC
TRBD1 TRBJ1-1 - TRBV10-3 CAIRQGLNTEAFF TGTGCCATCAGACAGGGGCTGAACACTGAAGCTTTCTTT
TRBD2 TRBJ2-2 - TRBV7-2 CASSSSGRSFTGELFF TGTGCCAGCAGCTCGAGCGGGAGGTCGTTCACCGGGGAGCTGTTTTTT
TRBD1 TRBJ1-2 - TRBV6-1 CASSERQGARGYTF TGTGCCAGCAGTGAAAGACAGGGGGCTCGTGGCTACACCTTC
TRBD2 TRBJ2-3 - TRBV11-3 CASSSGLAGGSTDTQYF TGTGCCAGCAGCTCAGGACTAGCGGGAGGGAGCACAGATACGCAGTATTTT
TRBD2 TRBJ2-3 - TRBV5-1 CASSFGGSSDTQYF TGCGCCAGCAGCTTTGGCGGGAGCTCAGATACGCAGTATTTT
TRBD2 TRBJ2-3 once TRBV4-3 CASSRTGTTLADTQYF TGCGCCAGCAGCAGAACGGGGACTACACTCGCAGATACGCAGTATTTT
- TRBJ1-1 - TRBV4-2 CASSQVTITTEAFF TGTGCCAGCAGCCAAGTTACTATAACCACTGAAGCTTTCTTT
- TRBJ2-5 - TRBV5-1 CASSLGLRQRETQYF TGCGCCAGCAGCTTAGGGTTGCGCCAGCGGGAGACCCAGTACTTC
TRBD2 TRBJ2-5 - TRBV28 CASSFLFIGTSGEGGTQYF TGTGCCAGCAGTTTCCTTTTTATCGGGACTAGCGGAGAAGGGGGGACCCAGTACTTC
TRBD1 TRBJ1-1 few TRBV4-2 CASSQDGSGGTEAFF TGTGCCAGCAGCCAAGATGGGTCAGGGGGCACTGAAGCTTTCTTT
- TRBJ2-7 once TRBV29-1 CSVAAGPPLEQYF TGCAGCGTTGCCGCGGGACCACCCTTGGAGCAGTACTTC
- TRBJ2-7 - TRBV5-5 CASSLGSTYEQYF TGTGCCAGCAGCTTGGGCAGTACCTACGAGCAGTACTTC
- TRBJ2-1 - TRBV6-1 CASVKSGYNEQFF TGTGCCAGCGTGAAGAGCGGTTACAATGAGCAGTTCTTC
- TRBJ2-7 once TRBV5-6 CASSLRQFRGVREQYF TGTGCCAGCAGCTTGCGACAATTCCGTGGTGTCAGGGAGCAGTACTTC
TRBD2 TRBJ2-1 - TRBV6-5 CASRRGTSRFSEQFF TGTGCCAGCAGACGCGGGACTAGTCGGTTCAGTGAGCAGTTCTTC
TRBD1 TRBJ2-1 - TRBV14 CASSHPAGTGVLSYNEQFF TGTGCCAGCAGCCACCCCGCGGGGACAGGGGTTTTGTCCTACAATGAGCAGTTCTTC
TRBD1 TRBJ2-7 - TRBV11-3 CASSYQIPGTASYEQYF TGTGCCAGCAGCTATCAAATACCCGGGACAGCATCCTACGAGCAGTACTTC
- TRBJ2-1 - TRBV4-3 CASSQDSRGHEQFF TGCGCCAGCAGCCAAGACAGCCGAGGGCATGAGCAGTTCTTC
- TRBJ2-3 few TRBV28 CASSLLPQGSTDTQYF TGTGCCAGCAGTTTACTTCCCCAGGGGTCCACAGATACGCAGTATTTT
- TRBJ1-5 few TRBV4-3 CASSQDYTEKDQPQHF TGCGCCAGCAGCCAAGATTATACAGAGAAGGATCAGCCCCAGCATTTT
- TRBJ1-1 few TRBV6-6 CASSLQGENTEAFF TGTGCCAGCAGTCTACAGGGTGAGAACACTGAAGCTTTCTTT
TRBD1 TRBJ1-1 - TRBV29-1 CSVARTGDTEAFF TGCAGCGTGGCTCGGACAGGGGACACTGAAGCTTTCTTT
TRBD2 TRBJ2-1 - TRBV19 CASSIARRGGRIYNEQFF TGTGCCAGTAGTATAGCCCGTCGGGGCGGGAGGATTTACAATGAGCAGTTCTTC
- TRBJ2-1 - TRBV19 CASRDRQVGEQFF TGTGCCAGTAGAGATAGACAGGTGGGAGAGCAGTTCTTC
TRBD1 TRBJ1-1 - TRBV15 CATSRGGAIWTGMNTEAFF TGTGCCACCAGCAGAGGAGGGGCTATCTGGACAGGGATGAACACTGAAGCTTTCTTT
- TRBJ2-1 - TRBV12-5 CASGLAQGRNEQFF TGTGCTAGTGGTTTGGCACAGGGACGCAATGAGCAGTTCTTC
- TRBJ1-1 - TRBV7-2 CASSPSRGSRTEAFF TGTGCCAGCAGCCCCTCGCGGGGTAGTCGAACTGAAGCTTTCTTT